This TCR beta chain was profiled in a study of naive and memory T cell subsets. Study conclusions and caveats: Each distinct alpha or beta sequence counts as one clonotype.

Worth noting for this clonotype: Antigen: not known.

The CDR3 has 16 amino acids. V shed 3 bases and J shed 1 base, with 16 bases lying between them. Germline V gene lookup returns CDR1 MDHEN and CDR2 SYDVKM. An equimolar mix of two oligonucleotides served as the beta constant-region primer for TRBC1 and TRBC2. Nested alpha and beta constant-region primers with the SP2 primer drove four PCR rounds on ligated cDNA. TCRdb independently ran MiXCR on the UMI-ligation and nested PCR reads; one entry per CDR3 protein. The sample includes roughly 80,000 distinct CDR3 sequences, approximately 10% of them seen just once. The clonotype comes from a human donor in good health. This sequence joins TRBV28 and TRBJ2-7, with D possibly TRBD1 on 6 matching bases. Sequenced material: naive CD8+ T cells from blood. Here the CDR3 reads CASSFPSGTRSYEQYF. CDR3 DNA sequence: TGTGCCAGCAGTTTCCCCTCCGGGACACGGTCCTACGAGCAGTACTTC.